The clone carrying this TCR beta chain has more than one count but fewer than ten. The antigen remains unidentified. This sample is drawn from a study of beta chain features in type 1 diabetes. General study points: A moderate, significant TCRB CDR3 shortening appeared in type 1 diabetes across four CD4+ subsets. When VDJ junctions were examined, type 1 diabetes patients showed fewer insertions and more deletions.

Reverse transcribing all isolated RNA meant expressed TCRB transcripts were sequenced. Sequencing used immunoSEQ multiplex PCR; TCRdb keeps in-frame clones, though not all of them. The sample has 250,000 to 300,000 clones, more than 13% seen once; the top ten hold under 0.02%. The CDR3 totals 17 residues. V lost 2 bases to trimming and J lost 0 bases; unmatched junction nucleotides: 9. The germline gives CDR1 GTSNPN, CDR2 SVGIG (reference sequence). The sequenced material came from naive CD4+ T cells from blood. The chain combines TRBV30 with TRBJ2-1; 8 bases line up with TRBD1. The origin of this receptor is a man in his thirties or forties with type 1 diabetes. As DNA, the CDR3 is TGTGCCTGGAGTAATGCGGGGACAGGCAGCTCCTACAATGAGCAGTTCTTC. It encodes CAWSNAGTGSSYNEQFF. The entire variable domain, with the rest obtained from reference TRBV30 and TRBJ2-1, is as follows: SQTIHQWPATLVQPVGSPLSLECTVEGTSNPNLYWYRQAAGRGLQLLFYSVGIGQISSEVPQNLSASRPQDRQFILSSKKLLLSDSGFYLCAWSNAGTGSSYNEQFFGPGTRLTVL.